The rows below give T cell receptor beta chains drawn from one sample of a study of blood T cells in healthy people across ages. TCRdb passed the 5' RACE reads through MiXCR, listing each CDR3 protein once. The sample contains about a million distinct CDR3 sequences, roughly 48% of which appear only once. Source material: blood. These receptors were obtained from a man aged 25-45 years in good health. The CDR3 runs from the conserved cysteine through the conserved F or W. The D gene is left open where the match is weak. Clone size is not always given. Where it is, it says once, few, many or a class for expanded clones.

TRBD2,few,TRBJ2-7,TRBV5-1,TGCGCCAGCAGCTCAGGGTCCGGGACTAGCACCTCCTACGAGCAGTACTTC,CASSSGSGTSTSYEQYF
TRBD1,.,TRBJ2-7,TRBV20-1,TGCAGTGCTCGGGACAGGTTAAGCTCCTACGAGCAGTACTTC,CSARDRLSSYEQYF
TRBD2,.,TRBJ2-7,TRBV4-2,TGTGCCAGTGGGGTCGGGGGGAGCTCCTACAATGAGCAGTACTTC,CASGVGGSSYNEQYF
TRBD2,.,TRBJ2-1,TRBV7-3,TGTGCCAGCAGCTTATTAGCCCCTAGCGGTTTGAGCTCCTACAATGAGCAGTTCTTC,CASSLLAPSGLSSYNEQFF
.,.,TRBJ1-5,TRBV18,TGTGCCAGCGCGACTGCTAGCAATCAGCCCCAGCATTTT,CASATASNQPQHF
.,.,TRBJ1-5,TRBV21-1,TGTGCCAGCAGCAAACTCCCCGAACAAAATAGCAATCAGCCCCAGCATTTT,CASSKLPEQNSNQPQHF
.,few,TRBJ1-1,TRBV6-6,TGTGCCAGCACCAGGCCCGAGGCCACTGAAGCTTTCTTT,CASTRPEATEAFF
TRBD1,.,TRBJ2-1,TRBV10-3,TGTGCCATCACCCACAGGGACAGGGACCTCAATGAGCAGTTCTTC,CAITHRDRDLNEQFF
.,.,TRBJ2-3,TRBV28,TGTGCCAGCAGTTTTCTAGCTCGGGAGTCCACAGATACGCAGTATTTT,CASSFLARESTDTQYF
TRBD2,few,TRBJ2-5,TRBV7-2,TGTGCCAGCAGCACCTCTAGCGGGGGGGCGCAAGAGACCCAGTACTTC,CASSTSSGGAQETQYF
TRBD2,.,TRBJ2-3,TRBV9,TGTGCCAGCAGCGTACTAGCGGAGGGCACAGATACGCAGTATTTT,CASSVLAEGTDTQYF
TRBD1,once,TRBJ2-1,TRBV25-1,TGTGCCAGCAGTGGGGGGGACAGGGTGGTTGATGAGCAGTTCTTC,CASSGGDRVVDEQFF
.,.,TRBJ2-3,TRBV4-1,TGCGCCAGCAGCCAAGGGCCAGGGCGGTACAGGGATACGCAGTATTTT,CASSQGPGRYRDTQYF
TRBD2,.,TRBJ2-7,TRBV12-3/TRBV12-4,TGTGCCAGCACCCGACTAGCGGGGTTCTACGAGCAGTACTTC,CASTRLAGFYEQYF
.,.,TRBJ2-2,TRBV5-1,TGCGCCAGCAGCTTGGTTGCCGGGAACACCGGGGAGCTGTTTTTT,CASSLVAGNTGELFF
.,few,TRBJ2-7,TRBV18,TGTGCCAGCTCAGGACGGAACTCCTACGAGCAGTACTTC,CASSGRNSYEQYF
.,.,TRBJ1-1,TRBV5-1,TGCGCCAGCAGCTTACGAACAGGCCCGAACACTGAAGCTTTCTTT,CASSLRTGPNTEAFF
.,.,TRBJ2-6,TRBV15,TGTGCCACTTCGCTAGGGGACTCTGGGGCCAACGTCCTGACTTTC,CATSLGDSGANVLTF
.,.,TRBJ2-7,TRBV14,TGTGCCAGCAGCCACAGGGTCAGGAGCTCCTACGAGCAGTACTTC,CASSHRVRSSYEQYF
TRBD1,.,TRBJ1-2,TRBV20-1,TGCAGTGCTTGGACAGGGACCTATGGCTACACCTTC,CSAWTGTYGYTF
.,.,TRBJ2-1,TRBV6-2/TRBV6-3,TGTGCCAGCAGATACACAGGCAATGAGCAGTTCTTC,CASRYTGNEQFF
.,.,TRBJ2-5,TRBV20-1,TGCAGTGCTAGCCCGCAGGGTTATGAGACCCAGTACTTC,CSASPQGYETQYF